The table lists the clone carrying this T cell receptor beta chain with a count of one. This sample was taken from a study of blood T cell repertoires in COVID-19. Overall study: Researchers got acute and convalescent COVID-19 samples from the United States, Italy and Spain. Nucleic acid was either cDNA or gDNA, and it came from T cells, B-cell-depleted T cells, or PBMCs.

In the original workflow: Amplified reference gene primers provided the basis for estimating nucleated cell counts. Sequenced by immunoSEQ multiplex PCR; TCRdb stores in-frame clones only, minus some. D and trimming come from the DNA, and the V and J calls and clone size come from that table. The repertoire holds under 350,000 clones, more than 85% seen once, with approximately 4.2% in the top ten. The specimen sequenced was peripheral blood. The receptor's source is a man aged 40-50 years with acute or convalescent COVID-19.

DNA for the CDR3: TGTGCCAGCAGTAGCCAGCGGGGGCGCTACAATGAGCAGTTCTTC. This sequence encodes CASSSQRGRYNEQFF. V usage is TRBV2 and J usage is TRBJ2-1; 8 bases are shared with TRBD2. The CDR3 is 15 amino acids. The V and J ends lost 5 bases and 3 bases, in that order; junction bases with no gene match: 6. Germline V gene sequence: CDR1 SNHLY, CDR2 FYNNEI.